Listed here are 12 T cell receptor beta chains from one sample, sequenced in a study of cytotoxic CD8 clonotypes in ibrutinib-treated CLL (dated by TCRdb to about 2021). The library was prepared using the immunoSEQ multiplex PCR assay. The table was pulled from immuneACCESS by TCRdb, which kept in-frame rearrangements only. Such tables lose some clones; where checked, under half of the loss comes from unresolved V genes, and the rest has no known cause. The sample table contains roughly 300,000 clones; only one count was recorded for approximately 76% of them. The ten largest clones take up 5.6% of the sample. What the time point label conveys for this sample: progressive disease on ibrutinib. This specimen consisted of PBMCs, obtained at disease progression, from a patient treated with ibrutinib. Every receptor here comes from a human donor with chronic lymphocytic leukemia.

In this sample, this clone turned up a few times. The chain has TRBV29-1 and TRBJ1-2; possibly TRBD1 for D (5 bases). Trimming took off 6 bases at V and 3 bases at J, with 8 bases between the two ends. Germline values: CDR1 SQVTM, CDR2 ANQGSEA. The length of the CDR3 is 11 residues. The CDR3 here is CSVGADYGYTF. The CDR3, as DNA: TGCAGCGTAGGGGCAGACTATGGCTACACCTTC.

CDR3 protein: CASSWGTGGFRQTQYF. The CDR3, as DNA: TGTGCCAGCAGCTGGGGGACAGGAGGATTCAGGCAGACCCAGTACTTC. The chain is built from TRBV7-3 and TRBJ2-5, with 8 bases aligning to TRBD1. V shed 4 bases, J shed 6 bases, and the junction held 13 bases outside the gene matches. The CDR3 spans 16 residues. CDR1 SGHTA and CDR2 FQGTGA come from the germline V gene. Variable domain in full (rest from reference TRBV7-3 and TRBJ2-5): GAGVSQTPSNKVTEKGKYVELRCDPISGHTALYWYRQSLGQGPEFLIYFQGTGAADDSGLPNDRFFAVRPEGSVSTLKIQRTERGDSAVYLCASSWGTGGFRQTQYFGPGTRLLVL.

The genes are TRBV5-1 and TRBJ2-2, with unresolved D. V was trimmed by 3 bases and J by 8 bases, leaving 8 bases between them. The germline gives CDR1 SGHRS, CDR2 YFSETQ. This CDR3 is 12 amino acids long. The CDR3 sequence: CASSSAGGELFF. The CDR3 nucleotides are TGCGCCAGCAGCTCGGCAGGTGGGGAGCTGTTTTTT.

The chain employs TRBV28 and TRBJ1-1, with unresolved D. The CDR3 has 14 amino acids. The V end lost 6 bases, the J end lost 11 bases, and 22 bases lay between the germline ends. The germline gives CDR1 MDHEN, CDR2 SYDVKM. The CDR3 nucleotides read TGTGCCAGCAGCGACCATGGGTTTATCGGAAAGGCTTTCTTT. Amino acids: CASSDHGFIGKAFF.

In this sample, this clone turned up once. V is TRBV4-1 and J is TRBJ2-7; D is undetermined. Looked up from germline, CDR1 is MGHRA and CDR2 is YSYEKL. Trimming stripped 0 bases from V and 3 bases from J, with 21 bases between. The CDR3 runs to 18 residues. In DNA form, the CDR3 reads TGCGCCAGCAGCCAAGATCACACGACATATGCCTCCCACTACGAGCAGTACTTC. Its translation is CASSQDHTTYASHYEQYF.

In this sample, this clone turned up once. The rearrangement uses TRBV10-3 and TRBJ1-1, with 10 bases matching TRBD1. The CDR3 spans 15 residues. J gave up 0 bases and V 2 bases, and 0 bases lay outside the gene matches. The V gene's germline CDR1 is ENHRY and CDR2 SYGVKD. The CDR3 nucleotides read TGTGCCATCAGTGAGGGGACAGGGGTGAACACTGAAGCTTTCTTT. Translation: CAISEGTGVNTEAFF.

The rearrangement uses TRBV29-1 and TRBJ2-4; D is possibly TRBD2 (7 bases). CDR3 size: 16 residues. Germline loops: CDR1 SQVTM, CDR2 ANQGSEA. The V and J ends lost 6 bases and 7 bases respectively, with 25 bases between them. This CDR3 reads CSVPGGEAGRGNIQYF. In DNA, the CDR3 is TGCAGCGTCCCGGGGGGCGAAGCGGGGAGAGGGAACATTCAGTACTTC.

This chain links TRBV2 with TRBJ1-5; 9 positions agree with TRBD1. The CDR3 sequence is 14 residues long. The V gene's germline CDR1 is SNHLY and CDR2 FYNNEI. With V trimmed by 4 bases and J by 4 bases, 2 bases remained unmatched. CDR3 sequence reads: CASSGGQGNQPQHF. CDR3 DNA: TGTGCCAGCAGTGGGGGACAGGGTAATCAGCCCCAGCATTTT.

The chain couples TRBV29-1 to TRBJ1-2; 7 bases align to TRBD1. Germline-derived CDR1 and CDR2 are SQVTM and ANQGSEA. CDR3 size: 12 residues. Germline trimming cut 6 bases from V and 8 bases from J; bases unmatched to any gene: 9. The CDR3 region has the DNA TGCAGCGTATTCCAGGGGGTGGAGGGCTACACCTTC. Its translation is CSVFQGVEGYTF. Full variable domain (outside the CDR3, taken from reference TRBV29-1 and TRBJ1-2): SAVISQKPSRDICQRGTSLTIQCQVDSQVTMMFWYRQQPGQSLTLIATANQGSEATYESGFVIDKFPISRPNLTFSTLTVSNMSPEDSSIYLCSVFQGVEGYTFGSGTRLTVV.

This clone was detected only once. For the CDR3, the DNA is TGTGCCAGCAGCTCGCTTCTACTAGCGGGGGGAAACCAAGAGACCCAGTACTTC. Translation gives CASSSLLLAGGNQETQYF. J is TRBJ2-5 and V is TRBV5-8, with 12 bases that match TRBD2. The CDR3 has 18 residues. Germline V lookup: CDR1 SGHTS, CDR2 YDEGEE. V shed 3 bases, J shed 0 bases, and the junction held 9 bases outside the gene matches.

This clone was detected once. The rearrangement uses TRBV5-1 and TRBJ1-1; a weak D match, TRBD1 (6 bases). The CDR3 runs to 15 residues. Trimming removed 0 bases from V and 4 bases from J, with 13 bases in between. CDR1 and CDR2 from the germline V gene are SGHRS and YFSETQ. CDR3 sequence (DNA): TGCGCCAGCAGCTTGGTAGGGACACCGAGCACTGAAGCTTTCTTT. This codes for CASSLVGTPSTEAFF.

The chain employs TRBV5-6 and TRBJ2-7; possible D gene TRBD2, 6 bases. Trimming removed 3 bases at V and 4 bases at J, with 11 bases between. The germline gives CDR1 SGHDT, CDR2 YYEEEE. This CDR3 contains 13 residues. The CDR3 DNA sequence: TGTGCCAGCAGCTGGAGGGGCGGGTACGAGCAGTACTTC. Amino acid sequence: CASSWRGGYEQYF.